This T cell receptor (beta chain) emerged from a study of T-cell reconstitution after alpha-beta-depleted transplantation in children (dated by TCRdb to about 2016). In the study overall: Using TCR repertoire profiling, the study quantitatively followed how T-cell immune reconstitution unfolded in children after TCRalphabeta/CD19-depleted allogeneic hematopoietic cell transplantation. Study-wide findings and limitations: The high TCRbeta diversity at day 60 in some patients was ascribed to recipient T cells and intrathymic progenitors that had survived conditioning. About two months after transplant, the apparently early recovery of alphabetaT-cell counts reportedly depended on just several hundred clones that had expanded rapidly and came from non-depleted graft cells. The frequencies of hyperexpanded clones fell over the following months, and after one year, T-cell counts and TCRbeta diversity were mostly attributed to newly produced T cells.

The treatment or condition label of this sample denotes: allogeneic hematopoietic cell transplantation with graft depleted of TCRalphabeta T cells and CD19 B cells. Transplant recipients were children who received TCRalphabeta/CD19-depleted allogeneic hematopoietic cell grafts. For this clonotype: The antigen it recognizes is unknown. No base quality information exists; no much larger clone differs at one position.

The CDR3 runs 14 amino acids, cysteine and phenylalanine included. The read is trimmed to its CDR3 DNA, 42 bases read in frame from base 1. V and J lose 5 bases and 3 bases, and a span of 14 bases separates them. CDR1 and CDR2 are drawn from the germline V gene: SGHTA, FQGNSA. The library relied on PCR. This sample was sequenced with an Illumina HiSeq 2500. To normalize quantification of the TCRbeta repertoire, the TCR libraries were built with molecular barcoding that relied on unique molecular identifiers. TCRdb reprocessed the public reads (quality trimming at Q25 with fastp, clone calling with MiXCR) and kept in-frame beta chains. CDR3 protein sequences are deduplicated, and each keeps its most common genes and DNA. For this sample the table gives around 500,000 distinct CDR3 sequences, of which 23% were detected only once. The ten largest account for less than 15% of the sample.

Here the chain combines TRBV7-2 and TRBJ2-7; matching of 5 bases hints at TRBD1 as the D gene. This sequence originates from a boy less than two years old who had a stem cell transplant for acute myeloid leukemia, so the T cells may come from the graft donor. The material was PBMCs, mostly from graft donor cells, obtained 360 days after TCRalphabeta/CD19-depleted stem cell transplant. The CDR3 reads CASSRGLGNYEQYF. The bases read TGTGCCAGCAGCAGGGGCCTTGGGAACTACGAGCAGTACTTC.